A single sample gave rise to the 17 T cell receptor beta chains below, sequenced in a study of OX40 agonist ivuxolimab in advanced cancers. Library construction relied on the immunoSEQ multiplex PCR assay. Not all clones reach the TCRdb copy of this immuneACCESS table, which keeps in-frame sequences only. Checked studies attribute under half of the gap to unresolved V genes and leave the rest unexplained. Counted in this sample were tens of thousands of clones; approximately 80% of them appeared once. The top ten constitute approximately 25% of the sample. The sequencing here drew on CD4+ or CD8+ T cells sorted from blood, taken in a trial of the OX40 agonist ivuxolimab. All receptors derive from an adult with an advanced solid tumor such as melanoma, head and neck, liver or kidney cancer.

The rearrangement links TRBV7-9 to TRBJ2-1, with 9 nucleotides matching TRBD1. Germline CDR1 and CDR2: SEHNR and FQNEAQ (reference sequence). The CDR3 contains 14 residues. The junction had 5 bases not matched to a gene; V was cut back by 5 bases and J by 6 bases. This CDR3 is CASSATGGLNEQFF. CDR3 nucleotide sequence: TGTGCCAGCAGCGCCACAGGGGGCCTCAATGAGCAGTTCTTC.

This clone occurred once. The rearrangement links TRBV5-1 to TRBJ2-4, with TRBD2 identical over 9 bases. The CDR3 runs to 14 residues. Trimming took 0 bases from V and 8 from J; bases not matched to a gene: 3. In germline, CDR1 is SGHRS, CDR2 YFSETQ. CDR3: CASSLVGGRDIQYF. CDR3 sequence (DNA): TGCGCCAGCAGCTTGGTCGGCGGGAGGGACATTCAGTACTTC.

The chain couples TRBV28 to TRBJ2-3; D call uncertain. This CDR3 spans 15 amino acids. The ends were cut back, 3 bases at V and 8 bases at J, with 18 bases in the middle. Germline values: CDR1 MDHEN, CDR2 SYDVKM. The CDR3 spells CASSFIDGSSGTQYF. CDR3 nucleotide sequence: TGTGCCAGCAGTTTTATAGATGGGTCCTCTGGTACGCAGTATTTT.

The V and J genes are TRBV5-1 and TRBJ1-3; 10 nucleotides agree with TRBD1. The V gene end was trimmed by 4 bases and the J gene end by 1 base; junction bases not matched to a gene: 8. CDR1 and CDR2 (germline): SGHRS, YFSETQ. The CDR3 is 17 amino acids. The CDR3 region has the DNA TGCGCCAGCAGCCAAAACCGACAGGGGGCGTCTGGAAACACCATATATTTT. Encoded protein: CASSQNRQGASGNTIYF.

The V gene is TRBV28, the J gene TRBJ2-5; 14 bases are a match to TRBD2. V was pared by 3 bases and J by 5 bases, with 5 bases of the junction left unmatched. CDR3 length: 16 residues. Germline CDR1 is MDHEN and CDR2 is SYDVKM. The CDR3 bases are TGTGCCAGCAGTTTGACTAGCGGGAGGGCCGTGGAGACCCAGTACTTC. Protein product: CASSLTSGRAVETQYF. Supplemented by reference TRBV28 and TRBJ2-5, the full variable domain reads DVKVTQSSRYLVKRTGEKVFLECVQDMDHENMFWYRQDPGLGLRLIYFSYDVKMKEKGDIPEGYSVSREKKERFSLILESASTNQTSMYLCASSLTSGRAVETQYFGPGTRLLVL.

This chain joins TRBV19 and TRBJ1-4, with D possibly TRBD1 on 5 matching bases. V lost 3 bases and J lost 7, with 24 bases in between. CDR3 length equals 18 residues. The V gene's germline CDR1 is LNHDA and CDR2 SQIVND (reference sequence). The CDR3 is CASSIPDGGREDAEKLFF. DNA of the CDR3: TGTGCCAGTAGTATTCCAGACGGGGGACGGGAAGATGCTGAAAAACTGTTTTTT.

V and J are TRBV29-1 and TRBJ2-7, with D perhaps TRBD1 (6 bases). The CDR3 is made up of 11 amino acids. Trimming removed 7 bases at V and 4 bases at J, with 11 bases between. Germline V CDR1 and CDR2: SQVTM, ANQGSEA. As DNA, the CDR3 is TGCAGCGCGGGACAACTTTACGAGCAGTACTTC. Protein sequence: CSAGQLYEQYF.

The chain recombines TRBV6-6 with TRBJ1-6; D is undetermined. V was clipped by 6 bases and J by 1 base, with 10 bases between them. The CDR3 consists of 15 residues. Germline V lookup: CDR1 MNHNY, CDR2 SVGAGI (reference sequence). CDR3 bases: TGTGCCAGCAGCTACAGTATGTCCTATAATTCACCCCTCCACTTT. It is translated as CASSYSMSYNSPLHF.

V and J are TRBV7-2 and TRBJ2-1; D might be TRBD2 (5 bases). The germline gives CDR1 SGHTA, CDR2 FQGNSA. The CDR3 runs 15 residues. Trimming pared 3 bases from V and 2 bases from J, leaving 11 bases between. CDR3 bases: TGTGCCAGCAGCTTCAATGGACTTACCTACAATGAGCAGTTCTTC. Amino acids: CASSFNGLTYNEQFF.

As to this clone: One end of the junction does not line up with germline, which may come from a read error. The chain couples TRBV7-7 to TRBJ2-5; D gene unclear. The germline V gene has CDR1 SSHAT and CDR2 FNYEAQ (reference sequence). This CDR3 spans 13 amino acids. In DNA form, the CDR3 reads TGTGCTAGCAGCTTAGCTCCCCAAGAGACCCAGTACTTC. This codes for CASSLAPQETQYF.

The V gene is TRBV5-2, the J gene TRBJ2-7. TRBV5-2 is flagged as a pseudogene. This CDR3 has 14 residues. The CDR3 nucleotides read TGTGCCAGCAGCTTGGAAGGCATCACCTACGAGCAGTACTTC. Protein sequence: CASSLEGITYEQYF.

The sample holds a few counts of this clone. This chain uses TRBV5-5 with TRBJ1-1; D possibly corresponds to TRBD1 (5 bases). The germline V gene encodes CDR1 SGHKS and CDR2 YYEKEE (reference sequence). The CDR3 sequence is 13 residues long. V shed 7 bases and J shed 0 bases, with 10 bases lying between them. The DNA for the CDR3 is TGTGCCAGCCGACAGTTCATGAACACTGAAGCTTTCTTT. As protein: CASRQFMNTEAFF.

The V and J genes are TRBV10-3 and TRBJ1-5; perhaps TRBD1 as D (5 bases). Trimming stripped 0 bases from V and 6 bases from J, with 12 bases between. Looked up from germline, CDR1 is ENHRY and CDR2 is SYGVKD. This CDR3 is built from 15 residues. The CDR3 is CAISESVGTAQPQHF. The CDR3 nucleotides are TGTGCCATCAGTGAGTCGGTTGGGACCGCTCAGCCCCAGCATTTT.

The chain carries TRBV4-3 and TRBJ1-1; D possibly corresponds to TRBD1 (5 bases). CDR1 and CDR2 from the germline V gene are LGHNA and YSLEER. V was shortened by 2 bases and J by 5 bases, with 15 bases between the two germline ends. The CDR3 sequence is 15 residues long. CDR3 protein: CASSQLEAGSTEAFF. The CDR3 DNA reads TGCGCCAGCAGCCAACTAGAGGCAGGGAGTACTGAAGCTTTCTTT.

V usage is TRBV4-3 and J usage is TRBJ1-2, with 9 bases fitting TRBD1. Germline CDR1 is LGHNA and CDR2 is YSLEER. This CDR3 is 19 amino acids long. The junction had 12 bases not matched to a gene; V was cut back by 0 bases and J by 1 base. The CDR3 loop is CASSQDYTQGQGNNYGYTF. CDR3 DNA: TGCGCCAGCAGCCAAGACTACACCCAAGGACAGGGGAATAACTATGGCTACACCTTC.

This clone appeared a few times. This chain connects TRBV10-2 to TRBJ1-1; D unclear. The CDR3 runs to 12 residues. V dropped 2 bases and J dropped 5 bases, with 6 bases sitting between them. Germline V CDR1 and CDR2: WSHSY, SAAADI. The CDR3 is CASSETGTEAFF. CDR3 DNA: TGCGCCAGCAGTGAGACGGGAACTGAAGCTTTCTTT.

This clone was seen a handful of times. This chain joins TRBV7-9 and TRBJ1-5, with D hard to call. V lost 4 bases to trimming and J lost 6 bases, with 13 bases between them. This CDR3 has 14 residues. Germline V gene data show CDR1 as SEHNR and CDR2 as FQNEAQ (reference sequence). CDR3 bases: TGTGCCAGCAGCTCCACCACCGGCGGTCAGCCCCAGCATTTT. Amino acids: CASSSTTGGQPQHF.